The 9 T cell receptor beta chains in this list originate from one sample, sequenced in a study of cytomegalovirus exposure and HLA in healthy donors. Only in-frame clones appear in the TCRdb table, and some are missing; sequencing was by immunoSEQ multiplex PCR. The sample has fewer than 200,000 clones, about 85% seen once. Source material: PBMCs. The receptors come from a man aged 18 to 29 in good health and CMV-seropositive.

This chain links TRBV11-2 with TRBJ2-6, with D uncertain. The V and J ends lost 5 bases and 0 bases respectively, with 8 bases between them. This CDR3 is built from 15 residues. Germline V lookup: CDR1 SGHAT, CDR2 FQNNGV. This CDR3 reads CASSGTSSGANVLTF. CDR3 DNA: TGTGCCAGCAGCGGTACGAGCTCTGGGGCCAACGTCCTGACTTTC.

The V and J genes are TRBV11-2 and TRBJ2-7; D not resolved. The CDR3 sequence is 15 residues long. In germline, CDR1 is SGHAT, CDR2 FQNNGV. The ends were cut back, 1 base at V and 3 bases at J, with 13 bases in the middle. CDR3 sequence reads: CASSLGGGSGYEQYF. The CDR3, as DNA: TGTGCCAGCAGCTTAGGCGGCGGCAGTGGCTACGAGCAGTACTTC.

The V call is TRBV7-9, the J call TRBJ1-3, with a weak D call TRBD1 (5 bases). Germline V CDR1 and CDR2: SEHNR, FQNEAQ (reference sequence). V was trimmed by 4 bases and J by 8 bases, leaving 15 bases between them. The CDR3 spans 14 residues. CDR3 amino acids: CASSSPGSGDTIYF. The CDR3 DNA reads TGTGCCAGCAGCTCTCCAGGATCGGGGGACACCATATATTTT.

The chain recombines TRBV6-5 with TRBJ2-7; TRBD2 is a possible D gene (6 bases). The CDR3 contains 15 residues. The germline V and J ends were trimmed by 2 bases and 0 bases, with 11 bases remaining between them. CDR1 and CDR2 (germline): MNHEY, SVGAGI. The CDR3 loop reads CASSYLGRSSYEQYF. The CDR3, as DNA: TGTGCCAGCAGTTACCTAGGGAGGAGCTCCTACGAGCAGTACTTC.

V and J are TRBV5-6 and TRBJ2-3, with D possibly matching TRBD2 (5 bases). The ends were cut back, 4 bases at V and 2 bases at J, with 17 bases in the middle. Germline values: CDR1 SGHDT, CDR2 YYEEEE. This CDR3 is 16 amino acids long. The CDR3 nucleotides are TGTGCCAGCAGCGGACGTAGCGAGATCTCCACAGATACGCAGTATTTT. Amino acids: CASSGRSEISTDTQYF.

This clone appeared a single time. The chain links TRBV11-2 to TRBJ2-1, with D perhaps matching TRBD2 (6 bases). CDR3 length: 15 residues. CDR1 SGHAT and CDR2 FQNNGV come from the germline V gene. V was pared by 5 bases and J by 0 bases, with 11 bases between. CDR3 sequence: CASSRDWSSYNEQFF. The CDR3 DNA sequence: TGTGCCAGCAGCAGGGACTGGAGCTCCTACAATGAGCAGTTCTTC.

This clone was seen once. The chain links TRBV10-3 to TRBJ2-2; 8 bases line up with TRBD2. CDR1 and CDR2 (germline): ENHRY, SYGVKD. CDR3 size: 14 residues. Trimming at V came to 6 bases and at J to 4 bases, leaving 4 bases not matched to a gene. CDR3 sequence (DNA): TGTGCCATCAGCGAAAGCGGGGGCACCGGGGAGCTGTTTTTT. This codes for CAISESGGTGELFF.

This clone has just a few counts. As DNA, the CDR3 is TGTGCCTGGACACCGGGACTAGCGGGAGTCGAGCAGTACTTC. Translated, it gives CAWTPGLAGVEQYF. This chain links TRBV30 with TRBJ2-7; 14 nucleotides match TRBD2. CDR3 size: 14 residues. Losses at the gene ends were 4 bases for V and 6 bases for J; bases not matched to a gene: 5. The germline CDR1 and CDR2 sequences are GTSNPN and SVGIG (reference sequence).

This clone was recorded only once. The chain employs TRBV5-4 and TRBJ2-3; TRBD2 matches at 10 bases. Germline V gene lookup returns CDR1 SGHNT and CDR2 YYREEE (reference sequence). J was trimmed by 1 base and V by 3 bases; bases with no gene match: 5. CDR3 length: 16 amino acids. CDR3 sequence reads: CASSSAAGGGTDTQYF. The CDR3 DNA reads TGTGCCAGCAGCTCGGCAGCGGGAGGGGGCACAGATACGCAGTATTTT.